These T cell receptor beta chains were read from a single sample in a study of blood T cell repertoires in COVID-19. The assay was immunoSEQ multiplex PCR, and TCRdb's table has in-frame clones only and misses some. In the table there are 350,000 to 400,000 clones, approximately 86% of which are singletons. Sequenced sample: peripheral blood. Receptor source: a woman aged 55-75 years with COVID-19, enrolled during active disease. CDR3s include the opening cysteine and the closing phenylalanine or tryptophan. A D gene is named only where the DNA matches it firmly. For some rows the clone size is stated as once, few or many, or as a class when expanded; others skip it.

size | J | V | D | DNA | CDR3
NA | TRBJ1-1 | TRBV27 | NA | TGTGCCAGCATTTCCGACGGGGGATTCATCTTT | CASISDGGFIF
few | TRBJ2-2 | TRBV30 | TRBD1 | TGTGCCTGGCGTACCGGGACAGGGGTGGGGGAGCTGTTTTTT | CAWRTGTGVGELFF
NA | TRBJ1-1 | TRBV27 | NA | TGTGCCAGCAGTCACAGGAGCGCCAACACTGAAGCTTTCTTT | CASSHRSANTEAFF
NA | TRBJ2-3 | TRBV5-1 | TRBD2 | TGCGCCAGCAGCTTGGAATTGGGACTACCTTCAGATACGCAGTATTTT | CASSLELGLPSDTQYF
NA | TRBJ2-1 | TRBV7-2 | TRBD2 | TGTGCCAGCAACAGACCAACTAGCGGGGGGAATGAGCAGTTCTTC | CASNRPTSGGNEQFF
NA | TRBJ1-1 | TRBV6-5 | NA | TGTGCCAGCAGTTACAGGGAGGACACTGAAGCTTTCTTT | CASSYREDTEAFF
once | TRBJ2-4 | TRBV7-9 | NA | TGTGCCAGCAGCAGGACAGACCTAGCCAAAAACATTCAGTACTTC | CASSRTDLAKNIQYF
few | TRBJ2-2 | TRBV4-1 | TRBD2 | TGCGCCAGCAGCCTAGTAGCGGGGGGGCTTGGCACCGGGGAGCTGTTTTTT | CASSLVAGGLGTGELFF
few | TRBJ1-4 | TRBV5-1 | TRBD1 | TGCGCCAGCAGCTTGCGACAGGGGGCGATCGGTAATGAAAAACTGTTTTTT | CASSLRQGAIGNEKLFF
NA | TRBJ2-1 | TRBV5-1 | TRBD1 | TGCGCCAGCACCCAGGGGGCTAGCTCCTACAATGAGCAGTTCTTC | CASTQGASSYNEQFF